The present entry profiles one T cell receptor beta chain with its context. Its specificity is not known. Other nucleotide sequences in the sample specify the same CDR3. V shed 2 bases and J shed 4 bases, with 5 bases lying between them. The CDR3 runs 11 residues. CDR1 is DFQATT and CDR2 is SNEGSKA in the germline V gene (reference sequence). This sample is drawn from a study of OX40 agonist ivuxolimab in advanced cancers. Study-wide context: Subjects had a mean age of roughly 60 years, with a range of about 23 to 79; about 83% were male. Checkpoint inhibitors had been given previously to under 50% of patients. The study, taken as a whole, reports: By week 6 at 0.1 to 3.0 mg/kg, blood CD4+ and CD8+ T cells had expanded clonally. With doses of 0.1-3.0 mg/kg, partial responders showed among the lowest clonal expansion.

TCRdb's copy holds only in-frame clones and misses some; the assay was immunoSEQ multiplex PCR. The sample lists nearly 50,000 clones, roughly 90% occurring once. This clonotype was sampled from an adult with an advanced solid tumor such as melanoma, head and neck, liver or kidney cancer. The chain combines TRBV20-1 with TRBJ1-1; D not resolved. The source material was CD4+ or CD8+ T cells sorted from blood, sampled in a trial of the OX40 agonist ivuxolimab. The CDR3 loop is CSARQTTEAFF. The CDR3 nucleotides are TGCAGTGCTAGACAGACCACTGAAGCTTTCTTT.